The present entry profiles one T cell receptor beta chain with its context. The antigen is not known. The sample belongs to a study of blood T cells in healthy people across ages. Every sample had a minimum of 6.5 million PBMCs isolated. PCR was performed a second time for about 7 to 12 cycles using a sample-barcoded 5' primer and a J-beta primer mix. Each cDNA molecule was tagged by a template-switch adaptor with 12 random nucleotides. TCRdb fed the 5' RACE reads into MiXCR, producing one record per CDR3 protein. Of 1.5 million to 2 million distinct CDR3 sequences in the sample, about 50% were seen once. General study results and limits: The recorded TCR beta diversity per million T cells decreased in a roughly linear manner with age.

This TCR came from a middle-aged woman in good health. Sample: blood.

CDR3: CASGLGTGGEETQYF. CDR3 sequence (DNA): TGTGCTAGTGGTTTGGGGACAGGGGGAGAAGAGACCCAGTACTTC. The chain combines TRBV12-5 with TRBJ2-5, with 10 bases that match TRBD1. The CDR3 extends over 15 amino acids. Trimming took 1 base from V and 3 from J; bases not matched to a gene: 2. Germline CDR1 and CDR2: LGHNT and FRNRAP.